This is a list of T cell receptor beta chains from one sample in a study of control samples from healthy donors and cancer patients. Profiled with immunoSEQ multiplex PCR; TCRdb holds only in-frame clones, not every one. In the table there are a few hundred thousand clones, about nine tenths of which are singletons. Sequenced sample: PBMCs. The source is a man aged 40-49 years with head and neck cancer. The CDR3 runs from the conserved cysteine through the conserved F or W. Fields, in order: D gene, J gene, clone size, V gene, CDR3 protein, CDR3 DNA. D genes are given only for firm matches. The size field is filled for only some rows; it gives once, few, many or a size class.

d_call: -; j_call: TRBJ2-2; clone_size: -; v_call: TRBV7-2; cdr3_aa: CASSVFGRGGELFF; cdr3_nt: TGTGCCAGCAGCGTCTTCGGTCGGGGCGGGGAGCTGTTTTTT
d_call: -; j_call: TRBJ1-2; clone_size: -; v_call: TRBV19; cdr3_aa: CASTGWNYGYTF; cdr3_nt: TGTGCCAGTACAGGGTGGAACTATGGCTACACCTTC
d_call: -; j_call: TRBJ2-7; clone_size: few; v_call: TRBV15; cdr3_aa: CATSSADSYEQYF; cdr3_nt: TGTGCCACCAGCAGTGCGGACAGCTACGAGCAGTACTTC
d_call: -; j_call: TRBJ1-1; clone_size: -; v_call: TRBV19; cdr3_aa: CATEGVSTEAFF; cdr3_nt: TGTGCCACCGAGGGGGTGAGCACTGAAGCTTTCTTT
d_call: TRBD2; j_call: TRBJ2-7; clone_size: -; v_call: TRBV13; cdr3_aa: CASSFTSGRGYEQYF; cdr3_nt: TGTGCCAGCAGCTTCACTAGCGGGAGAGGCTACGAGCAGTACTTC
d_call: -; j_call: TRBJ2-6; clone_size: once; v_call: TRBV5-1; cdr3_aa: CASSPTGSGANVLTF; cdr3_nt: TGCGCCAGCAGCCCAACGGGCTCTGGGGCCAACGTCCTGACTTTC
d_call: -; j_call: TRBJ2-7; clone_size: -; v_call: TRBV7-2; cdr3_aa: CASSSVGWSYEQYF; cdr3_nt: TGTGCCAGCAGCTCCGTCGGGTGGTCCTACGAGCAGTACTTC
d_call: -; j_call: TRBJ2-3; clone_size: once; v_call: TRBV11-3; cdr3_aa: CASSLSMTDTQYF; cdr3_nt: TGTGCCAGCAGCTTATCTATGACCGATACGCAGTATTTT
d_call: TRBD1; j_call: TRBJ1-2; clone_size: once; v_call: TRBV19; cdr3_aa: CASSISGTAHGYTF; cdr3_nt: TGTGCCAGTAGTATAAGCGGGACAGCCCATGGCTACACCTTC
d_call: -; j_call: TRBJ2-3; clone_size: -; v_call: TRBV4-3; cdr3_aa: CASSQGYGSTDTQYF; cdr3_nt: TGCGCCAGCAGCCAAGGGTACGGGAGCACAGATACGCAGTATTTT
d_call: -; j_call: TRBJ1-1; clone_size: once; v_call: TRBV11-2; cdr3_aa: CASSPTGTPAAFF; cdr3_nt: TGTGCCAGCAGCCCGACCGGGACACCGGCCGCTTTCTTT
d_call: -; j_call: TRBJ1-2; clone_size: -; v_call: TRBV11-2; cdr3_aa: CASSREGNANYGYTF; cdr3_nt: TGTGCCAGCAGCCGAGAGGGTAACGCTAACTATGGCTACACCTTC
d_call: -; j_call: TRBJ2-7; clone_size: -; v_call: TRBV15; cdr3_aa: CATSRESPARSEQYF; cdr3_nt: TGTGCCACCAGCAGAGAGAGCCCTGCCAGGTCCGAGCAGTACTTC
d_call: -; j_call: TRBJ2-7; clone_size: -; v_call: TRBV24-1; cdr3_aa: CATSPTPRQTYEQYF; cdr3_nt: TGTGCCACCAGTCCTACCCCCCGGCAGACCTACGAGCAGTACTTC
d_call: TRBD1; j_call: TRBJ1-5; clone_size: -; v_call: TRBV19; cdr3_aa: CASSIGQGDQPQHF; cdr3_nt: TGTGCCAGTAGTATAGGACAGGGAGATCAGCCCCAGCATTTT
d_call: -; j_call: TRBJ1-4; clone_size: -; v_call: TRBV27; cdr3_aa: CASSSAYRDPREKLFF; cdr3_nt: TGTGCCAGCAGTTCCGCATACCGGGACCCTAGAGAAAAACTGTTTTTT
d_call: -; j_call: TRBJ1-5; clone_size: -; v_call: TRBV27; cdr3_aa: CASATVGTPQHF; cdr3_nt: TGTGCCAGCGCGACGGTGGGGACGCCCCAGCATTTT
d_call: TRBD2; j_call: TRBJ2-2; clone_size: once; v_call: TRBV5-6; cdr3_aa: CASSLGRGGRYTGELFF; cdr3_nt: TGTGCCAGCAGCCTGGGGCGGGGGGGCCGGTACACCGGGGAGCTGTTTTTT
d_call: -; j_call: TRBJ1-1; clone_size: -; v_call: TRBV5-1; cdr3_aa: CASSPSTANTEAFF; cdr3_nt: TGCGCCAGCAGCCCTTCGACCGCGAACACTGAAGCTTTCTTT
d_call: -; j_call: TRBJ2-1; clone_size: -; v_call: TRBV6-5; cdr3_aa: CASSPGPNYNEQFF; cdr3_nt: TGTGCCAGCAGCCCAGGCCCCAACTACAATGAGCAGTTCTTC
d_call: -; j_call: TRBJ2-5; clone_size: -; v_call: TRBV5-1; cdr3_aa: CASSLGGGPQETQYF; cdr3_nt: TGCGCCAGCAGCTTGGGAGGCGGGCCGCAAGAGACCCAGTACTTC
d_call: -; j_call: TRBJ2-7; clone_size: -; v_call: TRBV7-8; cdr3_aa: CASSLGGQGSEQYF; cdr3_nt: TGTGCCAGCAGCTTAGGTGGGCAGGGTAGCGAGCAGTACTTC
d_call: -; j_call: TRBJ2-6; clone_size: -; v_call: TRBV7-3; cdr3_aa: CASSREGESGANVLTF; cdr3_nt: TGTGCCAGCAGCCGCGAGGGGGAATCTGGGGCCAACGTCCTGACTTTC